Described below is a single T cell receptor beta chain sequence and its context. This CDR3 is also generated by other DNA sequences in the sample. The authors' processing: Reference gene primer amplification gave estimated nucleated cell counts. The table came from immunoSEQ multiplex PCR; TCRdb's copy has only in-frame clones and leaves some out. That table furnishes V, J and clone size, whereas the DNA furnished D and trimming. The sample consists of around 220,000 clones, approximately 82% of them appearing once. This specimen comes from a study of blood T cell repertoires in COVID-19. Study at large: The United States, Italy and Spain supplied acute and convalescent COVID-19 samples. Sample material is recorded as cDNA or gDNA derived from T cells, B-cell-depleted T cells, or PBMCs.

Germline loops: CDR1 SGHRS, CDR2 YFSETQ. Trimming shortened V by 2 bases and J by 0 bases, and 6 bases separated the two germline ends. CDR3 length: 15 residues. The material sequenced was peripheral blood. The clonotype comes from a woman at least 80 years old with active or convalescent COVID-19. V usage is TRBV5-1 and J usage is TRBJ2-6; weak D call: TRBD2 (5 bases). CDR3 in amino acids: CASSLTSSGANVLTF. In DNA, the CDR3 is TGCGCCAGCAGCTTAACTAGCTCTGGGGCCAACGTCCTGACTTTC.